This entry features one T cell receptor (beta chain) sequence. Sequenced by immunoSEQ multiplex PCR; TCRdb stores in-frame clones only, minus some. The repertoire holds 85,000 to 120,000 clones, with about 92% as singletons. The sample originates from a study of control samples from healthy donors and cancer patients. CDR1 MGHDK and CDR2 SYGVNS come from the germline V gene. The CDR3 covers 12 residues. Trimming shortened V by 7 bases and J by 0 bases, and 4 bases separated the two germline ends. The receptor was isolated from a woman under 30 in good health. The specimen sequenced was blood. This chain links TRBV25-1 with TRBJ1-3; unclear D gene. CDR3 amino acids: CASTASGNTIYF. DNA for the CDR3: TGTGCCAGCACGGCCTCTGGAAACACCATATATTTT.